Listed below are T cell receptor beta chains from one sample, sequenced in a study of long-term antiretroviral therapy in people with HIV. Measured with immunoSEQ multiplex PCR; TCRdb has only the in-frame clones, and not every one. Among roughly 32,000 clones, 65% to 90% were seen once, and the ten largest hold less than 5.5%. The sequencing used unsorted PBMCs, collected roughly 3.3 years after starting antiretroviral therapy. These receptors came from a man aged 18-30 years with HIV. Both conserved end residues are part of each CDR3. A D gene is named only where the DNA matches it firmly. Only some rows state a clone size, as once, few, many or a class for expanded clones.

clone_size	j_call	d_call	v_call	cdr3_nt	cdr3_aa
.	TRBJ1-1	.	TRBV6-5	TGTGCCAGCAGCAACTATCCGTATGAAGCTTTCTTT	CASSNYPYEAFF
.	TRBJ2-2	.	TRBV9	TGTGCCAGCAGCGTGGCTAGAAACACCGGGGAGCTGTTTTTT	CASSVARNTGELFF
.	TRBJ1-1	TRBD1	TRBV4-1	TGCGCCAGCAGCCAAGTCTCGACAGGGGGGAAACCTTTCTTT	CASSQVSTGGKPFF
.	TRBJ1-5	.	TRBV27	TGTGCCAGCAGTTTCGAAAGCAATCAGCCCCAGCATTTT	CASSFESNQPQHF
.	TRBJ1-3	.	TRBV19	TGTGCCAGTAGACCCCTCGGGAGCCCTCCCACCATATATTTT	CASRPLGSPPTIYF
.	TRBJ1-4	TRBD1	TRBV11-2	TGTGCCAGCAGCTTAACAGGCTCAGGGGGAAAACTGTTTTTT	CASSLTGSGGKLFF
.	TRBJ1-2	TRBD1	TRBV29-1	TGCAGCGTGTACCGGGACAGGGTCTATGGCTACACCTTC	CSVYRDRVYGYTF
once	TRBJ1-4	.	TRBV15	TGTGCCACCAGCAGAGGGGCAGGGAATGAAAAACTGTTTTTT	CATSRGAGNEKLFF
.	TRBJ2-7	.	TRBV5-6	TGTGCCAGCAGCTTTGACAGGTCCTACGAGCAGTACTTC	CASSFDRSYEQYF
.	TRBJ2-2	TRBD1	TRBV5-1	TGCGCCAGCAGCTATGACAGGGGACCCACCGGGGAGCTGTTTTTT	CASSYDRGPTGELFF
.	TRBJ2-7	.	TRBV27	TGTGCCAGCAGTTTATCGTCGGGGGACTCCTACGAGCAGTACTTC	CASSLSSGDSYEQYF
.	TRBJ1-1	.	TRBV10-2	TGCGCCAGCAGTGAGGGAGGGAACACTGAAGCTTTCTTT	CASSEGGNTEAFF
.	TRBJ1-1	TRBD1	TRBV19	TGTGCCAGTAGTATACGGGACAGGGGCTACACTGAAGCTTTCTTT	CASSIRDRGYTEAFF
.	TRBJ1-4	TRBD1	TRBV2	TGTGCCAGCAGCTCCAGTCCGGGACAGAGCACGGTGGATGAAAAACTGTTTTTT	CASSSSPGQSTVDEKLFF
.	TRBJ2-7	.	TRBV6-1	TGTGCCAGCAGTCTCAACGCCGGGGGTTTGGGCGAGCAGTACTTC	CASSLNAGGLGEQYF
.	TRBJ2-5	.	TRBV5-4	TGTGCCAGCACCTTGGGGTTTGGCGAGACCCAGTACTTC	CASTLGFGETQYF
.	TRBJ1-4	.	TRBV15	TGTGCCACCAGCAGAAGGAAAAGGGCAACTAATGAAAAACTGTTTTTT	CATSRRKRATNEKLFF
.	TRBJ1-2	TRBD1	TRBV5-5	TGTGCCAGCAGCTTAGCGACAGGGGCCCCCTATGGCTACACCTTC	CASSLATGAPYGYTF
.	TRBJ1-2	TRBD1	TRBV2	TGTGCCAGCCCTGGGGCAGGGGGCTCCTATGGCTACACCTTC	CASPGAGGSYGYTF
medium-sized	TRBJ2-7	TRBD1	TRBV9	TGTGCCAGCAGCGATCACGCCGGGACAGGGGGCTCAGATTCCTACGAGCAGTACTTC	CASSDHAGTGGSDSYEQYF
.	TRBJ2-1	.	TRBV27	TGTGCCAGCAGTTTATACGGGGGCCTGAGCTCCTACAATGAGCAGTTCTTC	CASSLYGGLSSYNEQFF
.	TRBJ1-1	.	TRBV18	TGTGCCAGCTCACCACCGAAAAACGGGGAGGGCACTGAAGCTTTCTTT	CASSPPKNGEGTEAFF
medium-sized	TRBJ1-1	.	TRBV9	TGTGCCAGCAGCAGGGGGGGGACTGAAGCTTTCTTT	CASSRGGTEAFF
few	TRBJ2-7	.	TRBV7-2	TGTGCCAGCAGCTCCAGGGGGGACACCACCTACGAGCAGTACTTC	CASSSRGDTTYEQYF
.	TRBJ2-2	.	TRBV6-1	TGTGCCAGCAGTGAAGCCTGGCCCCCGGGACAACGATTACGCACCGGGGAGCTGTTTTTT	CASSEAWPPGQRLRTGELFF
.	TRBJ1-1	TRBD1	TRBV9	TGTGCCAGTAACCAGGGGGGGGTCGATGAAGCTTTCTTT	CASNQGGVDEAFF
once	TRBJ1-1	.	TRBV4-1	TGCGCCAGCAGCCAAGTCCCGGGGGCGCAGGCTGAAGCTTTCTTT	CASSQVPGAQAEAFF
.	TRBJ1-1	.	TRBV29-1	TGCAGCGTTAAGGAAAACACTGAAGCTTTCTTT	CSVKENTEAFF
.	TRBJ2-3	TRBD1	TRBV6-6	TGTGCCAGCAGGGGGACAGGGGTAGAAACAGATACGCAGTATTTT	CASRGTGVETDTQYF